Listed below are T cell receptor beta chains from one sample, sequenced in a study of cytomegalovirus exposure and HLA in healthy donors. Sequencing used immunoSEQ multiplex PCR; TCRdb keeps in-frame clones, though not all of them. The repertoire has 52,000 or so clones, 75% to 90% of them found once; the top ten carry around 16%. The sample consisted of PBMCs. Receptor source: a woman between 18 and 29 years old in good health and CMV-seronegative. Both conserved end residues are part of each CDR3. A D gene is named only where the DNA matches it firmly.

j_gene | d_gene | v_gene | CDR3aa
TRBJ2-1 | TRBD2 | TRBV4-1 | CASSQTGLAMDNEQFF
TRBJ2-2 | - | TRBV18 | CASSRGPGELFF
TRBJ1-5 | - | TRBV6-6 | CASSPRGSDSNQPQHF
TRBJ1-2 | - | TRBV5-1 | CASNPGPNYGYTF
TRBJ1-2 | - | TRBV11-2 | CASSSYYGYTF
TRBJ2-2 | - | TRBV11-3 | CASSFDNPYGVDTGELFF
TRBJ2-1 | TRBD2 | TRBV29-1 | CSVDLAGFNEQFF
TRBJ1-2 | - | TRBV30 | CAWSVLFYGYTF
TRBJ1-1 | - | TRBV5-1 | CASSAQGFSRGNTEAFF
TRBJ1-5 | - | TRBV19 | CASQHSLNQPQHF
TRBJ1-5 | - | TRBV27 | CASSSSGVGQPQHF
TRBJ1-4 | - | TRBV7-8 | CASSLVRVGSEKLFF
TRBJ2-1 | TRBD2 | TRBV5-1 | CASSSGLESNEQFF
TRBJ1-2 | - | TRBV6-4 | CASSDGGARSGYTF
TRBJ2-1 | - | TRBV4-1 | CASSQGTWGGQLMSSEQFF
TRBJ2-7 | TRBD2 | TRBV7-9 | CASSLVAGGNYEQYF
TRBJ1-4 | - | TRBV4-2 | CASSQEGASPNEKLFF
TRBJ2-5 | - | TRBV15 | CATSLLAYSQETQYF
TRBJ2-1 | TRBD2 | TRBV30 | CAWSQKLAGGFNEQFF
TRBJ2-7 | - | TRBV11-2 | CASSLDPLSYEQYF
TRBJ1-5 | - | TRBV28 | CASSLGGVSNQPQHF
TRBJ2-5 | - | TRBV7-2 | CASSLIGITREETQYF
TRBJ2-7 | TRBD1 | TRBV9 | CASSVKGTGYYEQYF
TRBJ2-7 | - | TRBV5-5 | CASSLEQGYEQYF
TRBJ2-2 | - | TRBV2 | CATRGEANTGELFF
TRBJ2-1 | TRBD2 | TRBV10-3 | CAIRRLADDNEQFF
TRBJ1-5 | - | TRBV28 | CASNRGNQPQHF
TRBJ1-5 | - | TRBV7-9 | CASSHDSSNQPQHF
TRBJ2-5 | - | TRBV6-1 | CAINRAEGGETQYF
TRBJ2-7 | - | TRBV5-1 | CASTTDIGYEQYF
TRBJ1-2 | TRBD1 | TRBV28 | CASRTQTGELGYTF
TRBJ1-2 | TRBD1 | TRBV5-8 | CASSSSQGRNYGYTF
TRBJ1-1 | - | TRBV19 | CASSLQGEGTEAFF
TRBJ2-2 | - | TRBV7-9 | CASSLQGTGELFF
TRBJ2-7 | TRBD1 | TRBV19 | CASSRGTGYEQYF
TRBJ2-2 | TRBD1 | TRBV11-3 | CASSLGQGATGELFF
TRBJ1-1 | - | TRBV10-3 | CAISAEGEAFF
TRBJ1-2 | TRBD1 | TRBV6-5 | CASSYYRGQGVNGYTF
TRBJ2-1 | - | TRBV21-1 | CASSKAREGLLDEQFF
TRBJ2-7 | - | TRBV18 | CASSPGRYEQYF
TRBJ2-5 | - | TRBV7-9 | CASHRGGTQETQYF
TRBJ1-1 | TRBD1 | TRBV5-1 | CASSVTGERVAFF